The T cell receptor beta chain under discussion was sequenced for a study of T cell responses to AZD1222 COVID-19 vaccine. As for this clone: Its matching antigen is unknown.

Germline CDR1 is SGHKS and CDR2 is YYEKEE (reference sequence). V was cut by 4 bases and J by 2 bases, with 12 bases left in between. The length of the CDR3 is 14 residues. Here immunoSEQ multiplex PCR was the method, and the copy in TCRdb shows in-frame clones only, minus some. The data contain 150,000 or so clones, 88% of them singletons. Study-wide points: Spike-specific TCR depth and breadth grew after two AZD1222 doses. Repertoire sampling occurred only after the peak T cell response. Baseline seropositives among AZD1222 recipients totaled only 5 to 7.

The sequence came from an adult in good health. The gene calls are TRBV5-5 and TRBJ1-2; D unclear. Material: peripheral blood, obtained on day 0 of AZD1222 vaccination. CDR3 in DNA: TGTGCCAGCAGCCTGGGGTTATCCAACTATGGCTACACCTTC. Its translation: CASSLGLSNYGYTF.